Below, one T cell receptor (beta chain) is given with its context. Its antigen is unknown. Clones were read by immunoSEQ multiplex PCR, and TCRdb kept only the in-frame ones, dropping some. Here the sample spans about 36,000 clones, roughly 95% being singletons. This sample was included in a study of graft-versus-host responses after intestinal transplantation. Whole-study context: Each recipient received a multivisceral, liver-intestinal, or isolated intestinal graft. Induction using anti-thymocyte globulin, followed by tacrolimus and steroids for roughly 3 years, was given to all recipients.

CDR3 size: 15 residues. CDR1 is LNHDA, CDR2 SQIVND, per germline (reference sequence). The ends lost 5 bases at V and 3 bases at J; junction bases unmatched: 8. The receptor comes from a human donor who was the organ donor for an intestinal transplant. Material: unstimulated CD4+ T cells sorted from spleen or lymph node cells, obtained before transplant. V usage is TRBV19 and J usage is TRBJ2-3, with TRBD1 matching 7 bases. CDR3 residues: CASSFHRGPTDTQYF. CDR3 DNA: TGTGCCAGTAGTTTCCACAGGGGACCGACAGATACGCAGTATTTT.